The rows below give T cell receptor beta chains drawn from one sample of a study of cytomegalovirus exposure and HLA in healthy donors. Clones were read by immunoSEQ multiplex PCR, and TCRdb kept only the in-frame ones, dropping some. The sample lists roughly 120,000 clones, 85% to 90% occurring once. Material: PBMCs. The receptors stem from a woman in her twenties or thirties in good health and CMV-seropositive. Both conserved end residues are part of each CDR3. A D gene is named only where the DNA matches it firmly. Some rows mark clone size as missing; the rest say once, few, many or name a class of expanded clone.

>.|TRBJ1-2|TRBV2|.
CASRGATLNYGYTF
TGTGCCAGCAGAGGGGCCACCCTTAACTATGGCTACACCTTC
>.|TRBJ2-5|TRBV10-2|TRBD2
CASRATSGGAGTQYF
TGCGCCAGCAGGGCGACTAGCGGGGGGGCGGGGACCCAGTACTTC
>.|TRBJ2-7|TRBV7-3|.
CASSFGRDSYEQYF
TGTGCCAGCAGCTTTGGCCGGGACTCCTACGAGCAGTACTTC
>.|TRBJ2-1|TRBV4-1|TRBD2
CASRTGASGRYEQFF
TGCGCCAGTCGCACCGGGGCTAGCGGGAGGTATGAGCAGTTCTTC
>.|TRBJ2-1|TRBV28|TRBD2
CASSLGGLANEQFF
TGTGCCAGCAGTTTAGGGGGACTAGCCAATGAGCAGTTCTTC
>.|TRBJ2-3|TRBV5-6|.
CASSLYGMPDTQYF
TGTGCCAGCAGCTTATACGGGATGCCAGATACGCAGTATTTT
>once|TRBJ2-7|TRBV5-1|TRBD1
CASSLTPGQPSYEQYF
TGCGCCAGCAGCTTGACACCGGGACAGCCCTCCTACGAGCAGTACTTC
>.|TRBJ2-3|TRBV28|TRBD2
CASSTPWGGRGDTQYF
TGTGCCAGCAGTACCCCCTGGGGAGGGAGAGGAGATACGCAGTATTTT
>.|TRBJ1-5|TRBV7-9|TRBD1
CASSLDLGTGSNQPQHF
TGTGCCAGCAGCTTAGATTTAGGGACAGGATCCAATCAGCCCCAGCATTTT
>.|TRBJ2-1|TRBV27|TRBD1
CASSFGRTGRFSYNEQFF
TGTGCCAGCAGTTTCGGGCGGACAGGGAGGTTCTCCTACAATGAGCAGTTCTTC
>.|TRBJ2-2|TRBV5-6|TRBD2
CASSQLAGGVQGRTGELFF
TGTGCCAGCAGCCAACTCGCGGGAGGGGTACAGGGCCGCACCGGGGAGCTGTTTTTT
>.|TRBJ2-7|TRBV18|.
CASSPSSDSYEQYF
TGTGCCAGCTCACCATCTAGCGACTCCTACGAGCAGTACTTC
>.|TRBJ2-5|TRBV6-6|.
CASSYWGAGAQETQYF
TGTGCCAGCAGTTACTGGGGCGCGGGGGCCCAAGAGACCCAGTACTTC
>.|TRBJ1-5|TRBV19|TRBD1
CASSDRVGLNNQPQHF
TGTGCCAGTAGTGACAGGGTAGGTCTGAACAATCAGCCCCAGCATTTT
>.|TRBJ2-1|TRBV6-5|TRBD2
CASRRAGGPGNEQFF
TGTGCCAGCAGGAGAGCGGGGGGGCCGGGGAATGAGCAGTTCTTC
>.|TRBJ1-5|TRBV19|.
CASSIVEGLIGNQPQHF
TGTGCCAGTAGTATAGTAGAGGGTTTGATTGGAAATCAGCCCCAGCATTTT
>.|TRBJ1-2|TRBV5-4|.
CASSRGGGETLDGYTF
TGTGCCAGCAGCCGGGGAGGGGGGGAAACCTTGGATGGCTACACCTTC
>.|TRBJ2-1|TRBV15|TRBD1
CATSWGVGQGTNEQFF
TGTGCCACCAGCTGGGGGGTGGGACAGGGGACGAATGAGCAGTTCTTC
>.|TRBJ2-5|TRBV30|TRBD2
CAWITSEETQYF
TGTGCCTGGATAACTAGCGAAGAGACCCAGTACTTC
>.|TRBJ2-5|TRBV29-1|.
CSGKDTGLQETQYF
TGCAGCGGAAAGGACACCGGGTTACAAGAGACCCAGTACTTC